This TCR beta chain stems from a study of blood T cell repertoires in COVID-19. Authors' analysis steps: The assay estimated nucleated cells by amplifying reference gene primers. Here immunoSEQ multiplex PCR was the method, and the copy in TCRdb shows in-frame clones only, minus some. The D gene and trimming were derived from the DNA, and the V and J assignments and clone size from that table. The sample has over 100,000 clones; 85% are singletons. In germline, CDR1 is WSHSY, CDR2 SAAADI. The CDR3 has 16 residues. Trimming cost V 1 base and J 4 bases; bases outside gene matches: 6. Sequences were obtained from peripheral blood. This TCR was sampled from an elderly man with acute or convalescent COVID-19. The rearrangement links TRBV10-2 to TRBJ2-5; 10 nucleotides line up with TRBD2. The CDR3 loop reads CASSEWSGRAGETQYF. The CDR3 DNA sequence: TGCGCCAGCAGTGAGTGGAGCGGGAGGGCCGGAGAGACCCAGTACTTC.